These 27 T cell receptor beta chains share one sample of origin, sequenced in a study of shared clonotypes between healthy human individuals (TCRdb year 2020). The library was prepared using the immunoSEQ multiplex PCR assay. Sourced from immuneACCESS, this table was stored by TCRdb with only in-frame sequences that have V and J called. A share of the clones is absent; for the studies checked, an unresolved V gene accounts for under half, and the remainder has no known explanation. Counted in this sample were about 1.1 million clones; around three quarters of them appeared once. Around 0.61% of the sample is in the top ten clones. The sample comprised memory CD4+ T cells from PBMCs. The cell subset or site label, read with the paper, signifies: CD45RA-negative fraction. These receptor sequences come from a man aged 18 to 29 in good health. Some clones in this sample may be carry-over from other donors' samples.

This clone was observed a handful of times. This chain joins TRBV11-2 and TRBJ1-4; D is possibly TRBD1 (5 bases). This CDR3 has 13 amino acids. Germline CDR1 is SGHAT and CDR2 is FQNNGV. V was trimmed by 0 bases and J by 10 bases, leaving 9 bases between them. The CDR3 here is CASSLEAGRKLFF. CDR3 bases: TGTGCCAGCAGCTTAGAGGCAGGGCGAAAACTGTTTTTT.

The rearrangement links TRBV6-1 to TRBJ2-7, with D perhaps matching TRBD1 or TRBD2 (5 bases each). Trimming took off 2 bases at V and 4 bases at J, with 15 bases between the two ends. This CDR3 is 15 amino acids long. CDR1 is MNHNS, CDR2 SASEGT, per germline. Written as DNA, the CDR3 is TGTGCCAGCAGTGAAAGGGCAGGGACCACTTACGAGCAGTACTTC. It codes for CASSERAGTTYEQYF.

This clone is a singleton in its sample. This chain uses TRBV18 with TRBJ2-1, with 7 bases lining up with TRBD2. CDR1 KGHSH and CDR2 LQKENI come from the germline V gene. The CDR3 runs 15 residues. J was trimmed by 5 bases and V by 2 bases; bases with no gene match: 6. The CDR3: CASSPSLAADNEQFF. CDR3 nucleotide sequence: TGTGCCAGCTCACCAAGCCTAGCGGCCGACAATGAGCAGTTCTTC.

V is TRBV7-9 and J is TRBJ2-5; D could derive from TRBD1 or TRBD2 (6 bases each). The CDR3 runs to 14 residues. V was trimmed by 7 bases and J by 1 base, leaving 13 bases between them. CDR1 is SEHNR, CDR2 FQNEAQ, per germline (reference sequence). The CDR3 is CASTSRGPQETQYF. CDR3 in DNA: TGTGCCAGCACCTCCCGGGGGCCCCAAGAGACCCAGTACTTC. The entire variable domain, with the rest obtained from reference TRBV7-9 and TRBJ2-5, is as follows: DTGVSQNPRHKITKRGQNVTFRCDPISEHNRLYWYRQTLGQGPEFLTYFQNEAQLEKSRLLSDRFSAERPKGSFSTLEIQRTEQGDSAMYLCASTSRGPQETQYFGPGTRLLVL.

The V call is TRBV5-4, the J call TRBJ2-6; 8 bases fit TRBD1. J lost 0 bases, V lost 4 bases, and 6 bases had no gene match. Germline V gene lookup returns CDR1 SGHNT and CDR2 YYREEE (reference sequence). CDR3 length: 17 amino acids. DNA for the CDR3: TGTGCCAGCAGCAGCCGGGACAGGCCCTCTGGGGCCAACGTCCTGACTTTC. Translated: CASSSRDRPSGANVLTF.

This clone was picked up a small number of times. The chain has TRBV4-2 and TRBJ2-3; 8 nucleotides line up with TRBD2. The CDR3 is 16 residues long. The V gene end was trimmed by 1 base and the J gene end by 0 bases; junction bases not matched to a gene: 3. Germline CDR1 is LGHNA and CDR2 is YNFKEQ. CDR3 nucleotide sequence: TGTGCCAGCAGCCAAGGCGCTAGCGGGAGCACAGATACGCAGTATTTT. It codes for CASSQGASGSTDTQYF.

This chain uses TRBV9 with TRBJ2-5; 9 nucleotides align to TRBD1. With 4 bases clipped from V and 5 bases from J, the junction kept 12 bases outside the gene matches. Germline V gene lookup returns CDR1 SGDLS and CDR2 YYNGEE. The CDR3 has 16 residues. CDR3 residues: CASSPRGGQGRETQYF. The DNA for the CDR3 is TGTGCCAGCAGCCCCCGAGGCGGACAGGGGCGGGAGACCCAGTACTTC. Using reference TRBV9 and TRBJ2-5 for the parts outside the CDR3, the full variable domain is DSGVTQTPKHLITATGQRVTLRCSPRSGDLSVYWYQQSLDQGLQFLIQYYNGEERAKGNILERFSAQQFPDLHSELNLSSLELGDSALYFCASSPRGGQGRETQYFGPGTRLLVL.

The genes are TRBV19 and TRBJ2-1; possibly TRBD1 or TRBD2 for D (5 bases each). In germline, CDR1 is LNHDA, CDR2 SQIVND (reference sequence). The V end lost 9 bases, the J end lost 10 bases, and 22 bases lay between the germline ends. This CDR3 comprises 14 residues. Here the CDR3 DNA reads TGTGCCAGCAGCAGGGACCATGGGGGTATAGAGCAGTTCTTC. This codes for CASSRDHGGIEQFF.

The chain employs TRBV4-2 and TRBJ2-7; no definite D call. Germline V lookup: CDR1 LGHNA, CDR2 YNFKEQ. This CDR3 has 13 amino acids. Trimming removed 1 base at V and 1 base at J, with 5 bases between. The CDR3 loop reads CASSQGRSYEQYF. In DNA form, the CDR3 reads TGTGCCAGCAGCCAAGGGCGTTCCTACGAGCAGTACTTC.

The CDR3 bases are TGTGCCAGCAGTGGACACAGGACTGGACAGGGTGAATATGGCTACACCTTC. This encodes CASSGHRTGQGEYGYTF. The chain links TRBV6-1 to TRBJ1-2; 8 bases line up with TRBD1. This CDR3 comprises 17 residues. V shed 4 bases and J 5 bases; nucleotides not matched to a gene: 15. The germline V gene encodes CDR1 MNHNS and CDR2 SASEGT.

There are a few counts of this clone. The chain joins TRBV4-1 to TRBJ2-1, with 8 bases identical to TRBD1. The CDR3 totals 18 residues. Germline V gene data show CDR1 as MGHRA and CDR2 as YSYEKL. Trimming removed 0 bases from V and 2 bases from J; junction bases left unmatched: 9. CDR3 DNA: TGCGCCAGCAGCCAAGAAGATCTCGCAGGGGGCACCTACAATGAGCAGTTCTTC. Its translation is CASSQEDLAGGTYNEQFF.

The rearrangement links TRBV28 to TRBJ1-1; D uncertain. The CDR3 spans 13 residues. V lost 9 bases and J lost 1, with 12 bases in between. CDR1 is MDHEN, CDR2 SYDVKM, per germline. CDR3 protein: CASLDTANTEAFF. The CDR3 nucleotides are TGTGCCAGTCTAGACACAGCGAACACTGAAGCTTTCTTT. Supplemented by reference TRBV28 and TRBJ1-1, the full variable domain reads DVKVTQSSRYLVKRTGEKVFLECVQDMDHENMFWYRQDPGLGLRLIYFSYDVKMKEKGDIPEGYSVSREKKERFSLILESASTNQTSMYLCASLDTANTEAFFGQGTRLTVV.

V usage is TRBV7-3 and J usage is TRBJ2-1; D is unresolved. Germline lookup yields CDR1 SGHTA and CDR2 FQGTGA. Trimming removed 3 bases at V and 7 bases at J, with 13 bases between. The CDR3 length is 14 residues. CDR3 in amino acids: CASSLGGALNEQFF. In DNA, the CDR3 is TGTGCCAGCAGCTTGGGCGGAGCCCTGAATGAGCAGTTCTTC.

The chain employs TRBV15 and TRBJ2-1; 9 bases are a match to TRBD2. The CDR3 runs to 17 residues. The V gene's germline CDR1 is LNHNV and CDR2 YYDKDF (reference sequence). J was trimmed by 4 bases and V by 0 bases; bases with no gene match: 7. As DNA, the CDR3 is TGTGCCACCAGCAGAGATGGAGAGACTAGCGGATACAATGAGCAGTTCTTC. It translates to CATSRDGETSGYNEQFF.

The CDR3 DNA reads as TGTGCCAGCAGCCGTATTTACACTGAAGCTTTCTTT. Translation gives CASSRIYTEAFF. The rearrangement joins TRBV7-2 to TRBJ1-1; D unresolved. V was cut by 5 bases and J by 3 bases, with 7 bases left in between. Looked up from germline, CDR1 is SGHTA and CDR2 is FQGNSA. The CDR3 is made up of 12 amino acids.

This clone was seen only once. The rearrangement joins TRBV6-1 to TRBJ2-2, with 7 positions matching TRBD2. V was clipped by 6 bases and J by 1 base; unmatched bases: 5. Germline values: CDR1 MNHNS, CDR2 SASEGT. The CDR3 runs 15 residues. As DNA, the CDR3 is TGTGCCAGCAGGGGTAGCGGGCGGAACACCGGGGAGCTGTTTTTT. Its protein product is CASRGSGRNTGELFF.

This clone was counted a few times. The V and J genes are TRBV27 and TRBJ2-4; D is possibly TRBD1 (6 bases). Germline lookup yields CDR1 MNHEY and CDR2 SMNVEV (reference sequence). The CDR3 loop spans 15 amino acids. V lost 3 bases and J lost 0, with 9 bases in between. CDR3: CASSFTGQAKNIQYF. In DNA form, the CDR3 reads TGTGCCAGCAGTTTTACAGGGCAAGCCAAAAACATTCAGTACTTC.

The chain carries TRBV30 and TRBJ1-2; no firm D call. Germline loops: CDR1 GTSNPN, CDR2 SVGIG (reference sequence). The CDR3 is made up of 13 amino acids. Trimming left V 0 bases short and J 0 bases short, with 5 bases between. CDR3 residues: CAWSVAANYGYTF. CDR3 sequence (DNA): TGTGCCTGGAGTGTAGCAGCTAACTATGGCTACACCTTC.

Turning to this clone: Possible read error: a much larger clone is one base away. The chain carries TRBV30 and TRBJ1-6; 7 positions agree with TRBD1. Looked up from germline, CDR1 is GTSNPN and CDR2 is SVGIG (reference sequence). V was clipped by 2 bases and J by 8 bases; unmatched bases: 3. This CDR3 has 13 amino acids. The CDR3 bases are TGTGCCTGGAGTAGACAGGGTGATTCACCCCTCCACTTT. Its translation: CAWSRQGDSPLHF.

This clone was seen more than once but under ten times. Other DNA sequences in this sample translate to the same CDR3. This chain links TRBV6-1 with TRBJ1-1; TRBD1 matches at 7 bases. V dropped 6 bases and J dropped 2; count of bases not matched to a gene: 6. The germline gives CDR1 MNHNS, CDR2 SASEGT. The CDR3 has 14 amino acids. The CDR3 here is CASRSRGVNTEAFF. The CDR3 bases are TGTGCCAGCAGGAGCAGGGGGGTAAACACTGAAGCTTTCTTT.

The chain combines TRBV5-1 with TRBJ2-1; perhaps TRBD1 as D (5 bases). Germline CDR1 reads SGHRS; CDR2 reads YFSETQ. The CDR3 covers 15 residues. Trimming stripped 4 bases from V and 0 bases from J, with 11 bases between. The CDR3 region has the DNA TGCGCCAGCAGCCTTAGGGGCAGCTCCTACAATGAGCAGTTCTTC. Protein: CASSLRGSSYNEQFF. The complete variable domain, with remaining parts taken from reference TRBV5-1 and TRBJ2-1, reads KAGVTQTPRYLIKTRGQQVTLSCSPISGHRSVSWYQQTPGQGLQFLFEYFSETQRNKGNFPGRFSGRQFSNSRSEMNVSTLELGDSALYLCASSLRGSSYNEQFFGPGTRLTVL.

DNA for the CDR3: TGTGCCAGCAGGATATCAGGGTCGGCGAACACCGGGGAGCTGTTTTTT. Translated: CASRISGSANTGELFF. The chain combines TRBV28 with TRBJ2-2, with D perhaps TRBD1 (5 bases). The V end lost 6 bases, the J end lost 0 bases, and 14 bases lay between the germline ends. Germline assignment: CDR1 MDHEN and CDR2 SYDVKM. This CDR3 contains 16 residues.

The V call is TRBV7-9, the J call TRBJ2-7; no clear D gene. CDR1 and CDR2 from the germline V gene are SEHNR and FQNEAQ (reference sequence). Trimming took 5 bases from V and 3 from J, leaving 11 bases between them. The CDR3 has 13 residues. The CDR3 region is CASSPNRDYEQYF. The CDR3 coding sequence is TGTGCCAGCAGCCCCAATCGTGACTACGAGCAGTACTTC. The full variable domain, its missing parts supplied by reference TRBV7-9 and TRBJ2-7, is DTGVSQNPRHKITKRGQNVTFRCDPISEHNRLYWYRQTLGQGPEFLTYFQNEAQLEKSRLLSDRFSAERPKGSFSTLEIQRTEQGDSAMYLCASSPNRDYEQYFGPGTRLTVT.

V and J are TRBV30 and TRBJ2-7; D is undetermined. This CDR3 is built from 11 residues. Looked up from germline, CDR1 is GTSNPN and CDR2 is SVGIG (reference sequence). Trimming cost V 0 bases and J 6 bases, with 6 bases left between them. CDR3 DNA: TGTGCCTGGAGTGTACTTCTCGAGCAGTACTTC. Its protein product is CAWSVLLEQYF.

This chain joins TRBV5-1 and TRBJ2-4, with 7 bases matching TRBD2. V lost 3 bases to trimming and J lost 5 bases; unmatched junction nucleotides: 11. CDR1 SGHRS and CDR2 YFSETQ come from the germline V gene. The CDR3 is 16 amino acids. The CDR3 loop reads CASSWRPGLAENIQYF. The CDR3 bases are TGCGCCAGCAGCTGGCGGCCGGGGCTAGCGGAAAACATTCAGTACTTC. The entire variable domain, with the rest obtained from reference TRBV5-1 and TRBJ2-4, is as follows: KAGVTQTPRYLIKTRGQQVTLSCSPISGHRSVSWYQQTPGQGLQFLFEYFSETQRNKGNFPGRFSGRQFSNSRSEMNVSTLELGDSALYLCASSWRPGLAENIQYFGAGTRLSVL.

The V gene is TRBV7-9, the J gene TRBJ2-7; TRBD2 aligns across 8 bases. Losses at the gene ends were 2 bases for V and 3 bases for J; bases not matched to a gene: 9. The CDR3 is made up of 16 amino acids. CDR1 and CDR2 (germline): SEHNR, FQNEAQ (reference sequence). CDR3 in DNA: TGTGCCAGCAGCTTACCCCCCCTACGGGAGGGCTACGAGCAGTACTTC. This translates into CASSLPPLREGYEQYF.

V usage is TRBV6-1 and J usage is TRBJ1-5; 12 bases are shared with TRBD1. CDR1 is MNHNS and CDR2 is SASEGT in the germline V gene. The CDR3 spans 17 residues. V was pared by 2 bases and J by 7 bases, with 9 bases of the junction left unmatched. CDR3 in amino acids: CASSERPGQGARQPQHF. The CDR3 region has the DNA TGTGCCAGCAGTGAAAGGCCGGGACAGGGGGCGCGGCAGCCCCAGCATTTT.